Listed below are T cell receptor beta chains from one sample, sequenced in a study of cytomegalovirus exposure and HLA in healthy donors. The table came from immunoSEQ multiplex PCR; TCRdb's copy has only in-frame clones and leaves some out. The sample lists 150,000 to 200,000 clones, around 80% occurring once. The sequenced sample consisted of PBMCs. These receptors all come from a woman aged 40 to 49 in good health and CMV-seronegative. The CDR3 runs from the conserved cysteine through the conserved F or W. D genes are given only for firm matches. Part of the rows lack a size; the others show once, few, many or a class for expanded clones.

j_call v_call clone_size d_call cdr3_nt cdr3_aa
TRBJ2-1 TRBV27 - - TGTGCCAGCAGTTTCAGCAGGTCCTACAATGAGCAGTTCTTC CASSFSRSYNEQFF
TRBJ1-2 TRBV6-6 - TRBD1 TGTGCCAGCAGTTTACAGGGGGACTATGGCTACACCTTC CASSLQGDYGYTF
TRBJ2-2 TRBV5-1 - - TGCGCCAGCAGCTTTGAGGGCGCTGACGGGGAGCTGTTTTTT CASSFEGADGELFF
TRBJ1-1 TRBV5-4 - TRBD1 TGTGCCAGCAGCTACCGAGGGACAGGGAATCCCAATAAGCCGGCTTTCTTT CASSYRGTGNPNKPAFF
TRBJ2-7 TRBV27 few TRBD2 TGTGCCAGCAGACCGCTAGCGGGAGGGTACGAGCAGTACTTC CASRPLAGGYEQYF
TRBJ2-3 TRBV28 once - TGTGCCAGCAGTTTCAAACCGCGGAGAGATACGCAGTATTTT CASSFKPRRDTQYF
TRBJ1-4 TRBV6-1 - - TGTGCCAGCAGTACCCGGTCCTTTAATGAAAAACTGTTTTTT CASSTRSFNEKLFF
TRBJ2-3 TRBV15 - TRBD2 TGTGCCACCAGCAGAGGAAGGACTAGCGGGGTTAGCACAGATACGCAGTATTTT CATSRGRTSGVSTDTQYF
TRBJ2-7 TRBV7-9 - TRBD2 TGTGCCAGCAGCTCATCCGGGACTAGCGGGAGGGGGCACGAGCAGTACTTC CASSSSGTSGRGHEQYF
TRBJ2-5 TRBV10-3 - - TGTGCCATCAGTGATGGGGCACAACAAGAGACCCAGTACTTC CAISDGAQQETQYF
TRBJ2-5 TRBV27 - TRBD1 TGTGCCAGCAGTCCCCCAGGGGGTGGGTTACAAGAGACCCAGTACTTC CASSPPGGGLQETQYF
TRBJ2-1 TRBV19 few - TGTGCCAGTAGTAGACAGGCCGGCGATCACTCCTACAATGAGCAGTTCTTC CASSRQAGDHSYNEQFF
TRBJ1-1 TRBV5-1 - TRBD1 TGCGCCAGCAGCACACAGGGGATCGCTGAAGCTTTCTTT CASSTQGIAEAFF
TRBJ2-2 TRBV27 once TRBD2 TGTGCCAGCCGAAAATCCCCGGGGGGGCAGGAAAGTGGTCGCACCGGGGAGCTGTTTTTT CASRKSPGGQESGRTGELFF
TRBJ2-7 TRBV28 - - TGTGCCAGCAGTCCCCTGCGGGGCGGGGATTTATCCTACGAGCAGTACTTC CASSPLRGGDLSYEQYF
TRBJ2-3 TRBV28 - - TGTGCCAGCAGTTCCAGGGTTAGAGATACGCAGTATTTT CASSSRVRDTQYF
TRBJ2-3 TRBV6-1 once TRBD1 TGTGCCAGCAGTGGACTAGTCGGGACAGGGATATGGGGCACAGATACGCAGTATTTT CASSGLVGTGIWGTDTQYF
TRBJ2-7 TRBV6-6 - TRBD2 TGTGCCAGCAGTTCCCAATGGCAGGGTGGGGGGGGCGAGCAGTACTTC CASSSQWQGGGGEQYF
TRBJ2-2 TRBV5-1 - TRBD2 TGCGCCAGCAGCTTGGGGTACGGGGGGATGAACACCGGGGAGCTGTTTTTT CASSLGYGGMNTGELFF
TRBJ1-1 TRBV5-1 - - TGCGCCAGCAGCTTACTGGGGCCTGAAGCTTTCTTT CASSLLGPEAFF
TRBJ1-1 TRBV19 - TRBD1 TGTGCCAGTGGCTCGACAGGGGACACTGAAGCTTTCTTT CASGSTGDTEAFF
TRBJ2-3 TRBV5-1 - - TGCGCCAGCAGCGAGAGTACGGATACGCAGTATTTT CASSESTDTQYF
TRBJ2-7 TRBV15 - TRBD1 TGTGCCACCAGCAGGGACAGGGCCCTCCTCACCTACGAGCAGTACTTC CATSRDRALLTYEQYF
TRBJ2-1 TRBV29-1 few TRBD2 TGCAGCGTTTGGCGGGAGTCAAGGAGCATCTTC CSVWRESRSIF
TRBJ2-6 TRBV28 - - TGTGCCAGCAGTCCCGCGGCCTCTGGGGCCAACGTCCTGACTTTC CASSPAASGANVLTF
TRBJ2-6 TRBV14 - TRBD1 TGTGCCAGCAGCCAAGATTCGGACAGGCGGTTCATCTCTGGGGCCAACGTCCTGACTTTC CASSQDSDRRFISGANVLTF
TRBJ1-1 TRBV27 - TRBD1 TGTGCCAGCAGTACCCAGGGGGGGAACACTGAAGCTTTCTTT CASSTQGGNTEAFF
TRBJ2-7 TRBV6-1 - - TGTGCCAGCAGTGAAGTAATGGGGACATACGAGCAGTACTTC CASSEVMGTYEQYF
TRBJ2-1 TRBV5-1 - TRBD2 TGCGCCAGCAGCCTCCGGACTCGGGAGGGCTCCTACAATGAGCAGTTCTTC CASSLRTREGSYNEQFF
TRBJ2-7 TRBV2 - TRBD1 TGTGCCAGCAGGAGACCGACAGGGCGAAGATACGAGCAGTACTTC CASRRPTGRRYEQYF
TRBJ1-2 TRBV25-1 few - TGTGCCACCTGGGCTGACTATGGCTACACCTTC CATWADYGYTF
TRBJ2-7 TRBV25-1 - - TGTGCCAGCAGTGATGGAGGCTACGAGCAGTACTTC CASSDGGYEQYF
TRBJ1-3 TRBV18 - TRBD1 TGTGCCAGCTCACCAACGTTGGACAGGCGCTCTGGAAACACCATATATTTT CASSPTLDRRSGNTIYF
TRBJ2-2 TRBV6-1 - TRBD1 TGTGCCAGCAGTGTTGAAGGGGCACAGGGGGTCGGGGAGCTGTTTTTT CASSVEGAQGVGELFF
TRBJ1-1 TRBV4-1 - - TGCGCCAGCAGCCAAGTTGGGGGAGGGACTGAAGCTTTCTTT CASSQVGGGTEAFF
TRBJ2-7 TRBV6-1 - - TGTGCCAGCAGCTTTAATCCCTCCTACGAGCAGTACTTC CASSFNPSYEQYF
TRBJ2-7 TRBV7-3 - - TGTGCCAGCAGCTTCCAGGAGGGCGAGCAGTACTTC CASSFQEGEQYF
TRBJ2-5 TRBV5-6 - - TGTGCCAGCCTCCGGGATCAGCGCCCAGAGACCCAGTACTTC CASLRDQRPETQYF
TRBJ2-3 TRBV11-1 once - TGTGCCAGCAGCGAAACGCGGGATAGCACAGATACGCAGTATTTT CASSETRDSTDTQYF
TRBJ2-1 TRBV28 - TRBD2 TGTGCCAGCAGCCTAGGACTAGCGGGAGCAAATGAGCAGTTCTTC CASSLGLAGANEQFF
TRBJ2-7 TRBV6-5 once - TGTGCCAGCAAGTCTCCGGTCTCCTACGAGCAGTACTTC CASKSPVSYEQYF
TRBJ1-4 TRBV7-2 - TRBD1 TGTGCCAGCAGCCCACAGGGGGTGATGGAAAAACTGTTTTTT CASSPQGVMEKLFF
TRBJ2-1 TRBV5-1 - - TGCGCCAGCTTCGGGTACAATGAGCAGTTCTTC CASFGYNEQFF
TRBJ1-5 TRBV7-9 - TRBD1 TGTGCCAGCAGCGAACAGGGGACGAATCAGCCCCAGCATTTT CASSEQGTNQPQHF
TRBJ1-2 TRBV15 - - TGTGCCACCAGCACCTCTACAGGGAGTGGCTACACCTTC CATSTSTGSGYTF
TRBJ2-1 TRBV7-9 - - TGTGCCAGCAGCTCCTCTAGCTATTCCGGAATCGGCCCCAATGAGCAGTTCTTC CASSSSSYSGIGPNEQFF
TRBJ1-2 TRBV7-8 - - TGTGCCAGCAGCTTAGCGGACAGCGCAGGAGGTGGCTACACCTTC CASSLADSAGGGYTF